The clone carrying this T cell receptor beta chain was found many times. Its antigen is undetermined. This sample was included in a study of T cells in Graves' hyperthyroidism and ophthalmopathy. RNA transcripts gave rise to amplified TCR beta CDR3 regions. First-round RT-PCR targeting the TCR CDR3 was performed with the HTBI primer set. TCRdb itself ran the multiplex PCR reads through MiXCR, one entry per CDR3 protein. The top ten hold about 16% of the sample, which has 360,000 or so distinct CDR3 sequences, 15% to 20% seen once. Study-wide points: Before onset, by a median of about seven months, the model predicted ophthalmopathy.

The CDR3 contains 15 residues. Germline loops: CDR1 SEHNR, CDR2 FQNEAQ (reference sequence). V lost 3 bases and J lost 9, with 18 bases in between. The study excluded patients with uncontrolled infection, other autoimmune disease, pregnancy or lactation. The sequence came from a woman between 40 and 55 years old with Graves' ophthalmopathy. V usage is TRBV7-9 and J usage is TRBJ2-1; no clear D. Sequencing input: blood. CDR3 region: CASSFVEAGYTEQFF. The CDR3 bases are TGTGCCAGCAGCTTTGTTGAGGCCGGATATACTGAGCAGTTCTTC.